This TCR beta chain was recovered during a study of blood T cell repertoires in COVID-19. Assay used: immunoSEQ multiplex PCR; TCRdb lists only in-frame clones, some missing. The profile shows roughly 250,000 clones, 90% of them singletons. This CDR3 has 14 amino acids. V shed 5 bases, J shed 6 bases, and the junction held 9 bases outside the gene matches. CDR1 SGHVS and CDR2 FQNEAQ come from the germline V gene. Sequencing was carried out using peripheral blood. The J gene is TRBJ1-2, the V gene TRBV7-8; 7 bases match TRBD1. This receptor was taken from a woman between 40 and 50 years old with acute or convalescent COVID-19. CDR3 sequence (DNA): TGTGCCAGCAGCCAAGCCCTCGGGACAGATGGCTACACCTTC. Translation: CASSQALGTDGYTF.